The rows below give T cell receptor beta chains drawn from one sample of a study of tumor and adjacent non-tumor tissue in lung cancer. One entry per CDR3 protein, called by TCRdb with MiXCR from the multiplex PCR reads. The sample lists about 110,000 distinct CDR3 sequences, about 61% occurring once. The sample taken for sequencing was distant non-tumor lung tissue. These receptors were obtained from a man aged 55 to 69 with non-small cell lung cancer. The CDR3 runs from the conserved cysteine through the conserved F or W. A D gene is named only where the DNA matches it firmly. The size entry is marked missing in some rows and otherwise reads once, few, many or a size class.

clone size: NA
V gene: TRBV5-6
D gene: NA
J gene: TRBJ2-2
CDR3 DNA: TGTGCCAGAAGCCCAACAAGAACCAACACCGGGGAGCTGTTTTTT
CDR3 protein: CARSPTRTNTGELFF

clone size: many
V gene: TRBV12-3/TRBV12-4
D gene: NA
J gene: TRBJ2-3
CDR3 DNA: TGTGCCAGCAGTTTTGGGCGAAGGACAGATACGCAGTATTTT
CDR3 protein: CASSFGRRTDTQYF

clone size: NA
V gene: TRBV29-1
D gene: NA
J gene: TRBJ1-3
CDR3 DNA: TGCGGCGTTCGAGCGGGAGGGCACTCTGGAAACACCATATATTTT
CDR3 protein: CGVRAGGHSGNTIYF

clone size: once
V gene: TRBV11-2
D gene: NA
J gene: TRBJ1-6
CDR3 DNA: TGTGCCAGCAGGTCCTTGTGCTCACCCCTCCACTTT
CDR3 protein: CASRSLCSPLHF

clone size: many
V gene: TRBV29-1
D gene: NA
J gene: TRBJ2-7
CDR3 DNA: TGCAGCGTGGCGGGGAGCTCCTGCGAGCAGTACTTC
CDR3 protein: CSVAGSSCEQYF

clone size: many
V gene: TRBV6-2/TRBV6-3
D gene: NA
J gene: TRBJ1-5
CDR3 DNA: TGTGCCAGCAGTTACTCGAGGGGGGCGCGTATCGATCAGCCCCAGCATTTT
CDR3 protein: CASSYSRGARIDQPQHF

clone size: NA
V gene: TRBV6-2/TRBV6-3
D gene: TRBD2
J gene: TRBJ2-3
CDR3 DNA: TGTACCAGCAGCACTAGCGGGAGGGCCACTAGCACGGATACGCAGTATTTT
CDR3 protein: CTSSTSGRATSTDTQYF

clone size: NA
V gene: TRBV7-9
D gene: NA
J gene: TRBJ2-4
CDR3 DNA: TGTGCCAGCAGCTTAGAAGGGGTTGGCATTCAGTACTTC
CDR3 protein: CASSLEGVGIQYF

clone size: NA
V gene: TRBV6-5
D gene: NA
J gene: TRBJ1-3
CDR3 DNA: TGTGCCATCAGTTACCGGACAGTGATTGGCGGCGATAAAAGAAACACCATATATTTT
CDR3 protein: CAISYRTVIGGDKRNTIYF

clone size: NA
V gene: TRBV20-1
D gene: TRBD2
J gene: TRBJ2-7
CDR3 DNA: TGCAGTGCCAACAGCGGGATGTGGGCCTACGAGCAGTACTTC
CDR3 protein: CSANSGMWAYEQYF

clone size: many
V gene: TRBV24-1
D gene: TRBD2
J gene: TRBJ2-1
CDR3 DNA: TGTGCCACCAGTGAACAACTAGCGGGAGATTACAATGAGCAGTTCTTC
CDR3 protein: CATSEQLAGDYNEQFF

clone size: NA
V gene: TRBV6-2/TRBV6-3
D gene: NA
J gene: TRBJ1-5
CDR3 DNA: TGTGCCAGCAGTTACGGAGGTGGGAGGCCGCCCCAGCGTTTT
CDR3 protein: CASSYGGGRPPQRF

clone size: NA
V gene: TRBV6-2/TRBV6-3
D gene: TRBD1
J gene: TRBJ1-2
CDR3 DNA: TGTGCCAGCGGTTACTCGAACAGGGGCTTGGATGGCTACACCTTC
CDR3 protein: CASGYSNRGLDGYTF

clone size: NA
V gene: TRBV29-1
D gene: TRBD1
J gene: TRBJ2-7
CDR3 DNA: TGCAGTGCTGTAGGGACAGGCGAATCCTATGAGCAGTACTTC
CDR3 protein: CSAVGTGESYEQYF

clone size: NA
V gene: TRBV5-5
D gene: NA
J gene: TRBJ1-5
CDR3 DNA: TGTGCCAGCAGCTTGGATCCTAATATCAACCAGCCCCAGCATTTT
CDR3 protein: CASSLDPNINQPQHF

clone size: many
V gene: TRBV7-8
D gene: TRBD2
J gene: TRBJ2-2
CDR3 DNA: TGTGCCAGCAGCTGGAGCGGACTAGCGGGAGGGAACACCGGGGAGCTGTTTTTT
CDR3 protein: CASSWSGLAGGNTGELFF

clone size: NA
V gene: TRBV10-1
D gene: NA
J gene: TRBJ2-6
CDR3 DNA: TGCGCCAGCAGTGAGCCCAACCTCCTGGGCCCTGGGACCAACATCCTGGCTTTC
CDR3 protein: CASSEPNLLGPGTNILAF

clone size: many
V gene: TRBV11-2
D gene: TRBD1
J gene: TRBJ2-4
CDR3 DNA: TGTGCCAGCAGCTTGATGGGACAGGGAGGCAAAAACATTCAGTACTTC
CDR3 protein: CASSLMGQGGKNIQYF

clone size: many
V gene: TRBV6-4
D gene: NA
J gene: TRBJ1-5
CDR3 DNA: TGTGCCAGCAGAGTGACAGAAAATAGCAATCAGCCCCAGCATTTT
CDR3 protein: CASRVTENSNQPQHF

clone size: NA
V gene: TRBV12-3/TRBV12-4
D gene: NA
J gene: TRBJ2-2
CDR3 DNA: TGTGCCAGCAGTTTAACGGACACTAACATCGGGGAGCTGTTTTTT
CDR3 protein: CASSLTDTNIGELFF

clone size: NA
V gene: TRBV12-3/TRBV12-4
D gene: NA
J gene: TRBJ2-2
CDR3 DNA: TGTGCCAGCAGTGAAACCGAAGGGCTTGGTGGAGAGCTGTTTTTT
CDR3 protein: CASSETEGLGGELFF

clone size: once
V gene: TRBV29-1
D gene: TRBD2
J gene: TRBJ2-5
CDR3 DNA: TGCAGCGTTGGGACTAGTGGGAGAGATACCCAGCACTTC
CDR3 protein: CSVGTSGRDTQHF

clone size: many
V gene: TRBV2
D gene: NA
J gene: TRBJ2-5
CDR3 DNA: TGTGCCAGCAGTGAGCGTGGGGGGACCCAGTACTTC
CDR3 protein: CASSERGGTQYF

clone size: NA
V gene: TRBV11-2
D gene: TRBD1
J gene: TRBJ2-1
CDR3 DNA: TGTGCCGGCAGCTCCGGACAGGGTGCCGATGAGCAATTCTTC
CDR3 protein: CAGSSGQGADEQFF

clone size: NA
V gene: TRBV4-3
D gene: NA
J gene: TRBJ2-3
CDR3 DNA: TGCACCAGCAGCCAAGGTGCGCAGGGGGGGATAGATACGCAGTATTTT
CDR3 protein: CTSSQGAQGGIDTQYF

clone size: once
V gene: TRBV4-2
D gene: NA
J gene: TRBJ2-1
CDR3 DNA: TGTGCCAGCCGCCAAGATGGGAACCCCGGAACATACAATGAGCAGTTCTTC
CDR3 protein: CASRQDGNPGTYNEQFF

clone size: NA
V gene: TRBV30
D gene: TRBD1
J gene: TRBJ2-5
CDR3 DNA: TGTGCCTGGAGTCCAGGGGGCCAAGAGACCCAGTACTTC
CDR3 protein: CAWSPGGQETQYF

clone size: NA
V gene: TRBV28
D gene: TRBD1
J gene: TRBJ1-1
CDR3 DNA: TGTGCCAGCAGTCGACAGGGGGCGAACACTGAAGCTTTCTTT
CDR3 protein: CASSRQGANTEAFF